Given below is one T cell receptor beta chain in context. Its antigen is currently unknown. This record belongs to a study of T-cell memory formation after mild COVID-19. Overall study results and limits: CD4+ contracting clones lay mainly in CM and EM, CD8+ ones in EMRA. Memory cells collected pre-infection included some clones that later responded, suggesting cross-reactive memory joined.

Constant-segment-primed 5'RACE gave TCR alpha and TCR beta cDNA libraries with sample barcodes and UMIs. TCRdb itself ran the 5' RACE reads through MiXCR, one entry per CDR3 protein. The repertoire holds 300,000 to 400,000 distinct CDR3 sequences, with about 16% as singletons. Germline loops: CDR1 SGDLS, CDR2 YYNGEE. This CDR3 comprises 16 residues. Trimming pared 2 bases from V and 0 bases from J, leaving 14 bases between. The sequence came from a man between 18 and 29 years old who had mild COVID-19 (a few samples of this study predate the infection). Cell type and time point are not known. The chain carries TRBV9 and TRBJ2-5; no firm D call. Material: PBMCs or a T cell subset sorted from them (not recorded which). In nucleotides, the CDR3 is TGTGCCAGCAGCGTTAAGGGTCAGCCGTACCAAGAGACCCAGTACTTC. This codes for CASSVKGQPYQETQYF.